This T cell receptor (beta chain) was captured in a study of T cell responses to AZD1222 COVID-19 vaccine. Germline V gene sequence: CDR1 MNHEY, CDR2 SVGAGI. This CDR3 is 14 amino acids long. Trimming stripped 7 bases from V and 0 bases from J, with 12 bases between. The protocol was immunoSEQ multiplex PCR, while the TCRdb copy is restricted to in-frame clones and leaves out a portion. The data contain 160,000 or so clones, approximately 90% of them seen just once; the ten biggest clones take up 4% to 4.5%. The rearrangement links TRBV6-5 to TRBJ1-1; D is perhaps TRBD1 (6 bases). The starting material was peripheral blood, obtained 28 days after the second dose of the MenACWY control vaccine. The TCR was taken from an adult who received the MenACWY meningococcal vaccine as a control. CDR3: CASKDRNLNTEAFF. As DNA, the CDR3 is TGTGCCAGCAAAGACAGGAACCTGAACACTGAAGCTTTCTTT.